The source of this T cell receptor beta chain is a study of shared clonotypes between healthy human individuals. In regard to this clone: As yet, its antigen is unknown.

Sorted subsets were amplified in replicate PCRs using about 210 ng DNA, 30,000 to 35,000 T cell genomes. Generated by immunoSEQ multiplex PCR, the TCRdb table keeps only in-frame clones and is missing some. This table has under 650,000 clones, about 96% appearing once. Study outcomes and limitations: Clonotypes not shared had lower generation probabilities than those common to all four donors. Naive CD4 clonotypes were shared across a handful of donors at 4% to 5%.

The trim removed 2 bases at V and 4 bases at J, leaving 4 bases unmatched. Looked up from germline, CDR1 is SEHNR and CDR2 is FQNEAQ (reference sequence). The CDR3 is made up of 15 amino acids. The chain is built from TRBV7-9 and TRBJ2-1; 8 bases fit TRBD2. Source material: naive CD4+ T cells sorted from blood. Subset noted: CD45RA+ positively selected. This TCR was sampled from a woman younger than 45 in good health. The DNA for the CDR3 is TGTGCCAGCAGCTTACCCGGGACTAGTTACAATGAGCAGTTCTTC. Translation gives CASSLPGTSYNEQFF. Supplemented by reference TRBV7-9 and TRBJ2-1, the full variable domain reads DTGVSQNPRHKITKRGQNVTFRCDPISEHNRLYWYRQTLGQGPEFLTYFQNEAQLEKSRLLSDRFSAERPKGSFSTLEIQRTEQGDSAMYLCASSLPGTSYNEQFFGPGTRLTVL.